The present T cell receptor beta chain was sequenced within a study of shared clonotypes between healthy human individuals. About the study: Every donor yielded three CD4 naive, three CD4 memory, two CD8 naive and one CD8 memory plate.

General study findings and limits: Among the subsets, naive ones generally showed larger estimated richness than memory ones. Relative to their counterparts shared across all four donors, non-shared clonotypes exhibited diminished generation probabilities.

A note on this clone: No antigen is known for it.

This CDR3 spans 15 amino acids. Germline V gene sequence: CDR1 MNHNS, CDR2 SASEGT. Trimming removed 6 bases from V and 4 bases from J; junction bases left unmatched: 7. Data came from immunoSEQ multiplex PCR; TCRdb stores just in-frame clones and leaves some out. The sample has about 730,000 clones, approximately 77% seen once. Sequencing was performed on memory CD4+ T cells sorted from blood. Subset given: CD45RA-negative fraction. The clonotype was recovered from a woman younger than 45 in good health. The chain joins TRBV6-1 to TRBJ1-5, with 9 bases lining up with TRBD1. DNA for the CDR3: TGTGCCAGCAGCGTGGGACAGGGAGCTAATCAGCCCCAGCATTTT. The encoded protein is CASSVGQGANQPQHF.